Reported below is one T cell receptor (beta chain). What it recognizes is unknown. This sample stems from a study of STAT5B mutations in CD4+ large granular lymphocyte leukemia. Study-level results: CD4-sorted patient repertoires seemed more clonal than healthy CD4+ repertoires. TRBV06-family usage was enriched in top patient clones (8/27) versus controls (2/35). Data were not HLA-matched across samples.

As processed by the authors: Productive clonotypes were detectable down to 2.59 x 10-5 frequency. Libraries were prepared by immunoSEQ multiplex PCR; TCRdb keeps only in-frame clonotypes and omits some of them. V, J and clone size were drawn from that table, and D and trimming were deduced from the DNA. The table records around 24,000 clones, 72% of them present only once. This CDR3 contains 14 residues. Trimming cost V 2 bases and J 6 bases, with 11 bases left between them. Germline values: CDR1 SGHTA, CDR2 FQGTGA. The clonotype originates from a human donor in good health. The V gene is TRBV7-3, the J gene TRBJ1-5; no clear D gene. Sequencing used CD4+ T cells from blood buffy coats. Here the CDR3 DNA reads TGTGCCAGCAGCTTACCCCCCCCAGGTCAGCCCCAGCATTTT. This encodes CASSLPPPGQPQHF.